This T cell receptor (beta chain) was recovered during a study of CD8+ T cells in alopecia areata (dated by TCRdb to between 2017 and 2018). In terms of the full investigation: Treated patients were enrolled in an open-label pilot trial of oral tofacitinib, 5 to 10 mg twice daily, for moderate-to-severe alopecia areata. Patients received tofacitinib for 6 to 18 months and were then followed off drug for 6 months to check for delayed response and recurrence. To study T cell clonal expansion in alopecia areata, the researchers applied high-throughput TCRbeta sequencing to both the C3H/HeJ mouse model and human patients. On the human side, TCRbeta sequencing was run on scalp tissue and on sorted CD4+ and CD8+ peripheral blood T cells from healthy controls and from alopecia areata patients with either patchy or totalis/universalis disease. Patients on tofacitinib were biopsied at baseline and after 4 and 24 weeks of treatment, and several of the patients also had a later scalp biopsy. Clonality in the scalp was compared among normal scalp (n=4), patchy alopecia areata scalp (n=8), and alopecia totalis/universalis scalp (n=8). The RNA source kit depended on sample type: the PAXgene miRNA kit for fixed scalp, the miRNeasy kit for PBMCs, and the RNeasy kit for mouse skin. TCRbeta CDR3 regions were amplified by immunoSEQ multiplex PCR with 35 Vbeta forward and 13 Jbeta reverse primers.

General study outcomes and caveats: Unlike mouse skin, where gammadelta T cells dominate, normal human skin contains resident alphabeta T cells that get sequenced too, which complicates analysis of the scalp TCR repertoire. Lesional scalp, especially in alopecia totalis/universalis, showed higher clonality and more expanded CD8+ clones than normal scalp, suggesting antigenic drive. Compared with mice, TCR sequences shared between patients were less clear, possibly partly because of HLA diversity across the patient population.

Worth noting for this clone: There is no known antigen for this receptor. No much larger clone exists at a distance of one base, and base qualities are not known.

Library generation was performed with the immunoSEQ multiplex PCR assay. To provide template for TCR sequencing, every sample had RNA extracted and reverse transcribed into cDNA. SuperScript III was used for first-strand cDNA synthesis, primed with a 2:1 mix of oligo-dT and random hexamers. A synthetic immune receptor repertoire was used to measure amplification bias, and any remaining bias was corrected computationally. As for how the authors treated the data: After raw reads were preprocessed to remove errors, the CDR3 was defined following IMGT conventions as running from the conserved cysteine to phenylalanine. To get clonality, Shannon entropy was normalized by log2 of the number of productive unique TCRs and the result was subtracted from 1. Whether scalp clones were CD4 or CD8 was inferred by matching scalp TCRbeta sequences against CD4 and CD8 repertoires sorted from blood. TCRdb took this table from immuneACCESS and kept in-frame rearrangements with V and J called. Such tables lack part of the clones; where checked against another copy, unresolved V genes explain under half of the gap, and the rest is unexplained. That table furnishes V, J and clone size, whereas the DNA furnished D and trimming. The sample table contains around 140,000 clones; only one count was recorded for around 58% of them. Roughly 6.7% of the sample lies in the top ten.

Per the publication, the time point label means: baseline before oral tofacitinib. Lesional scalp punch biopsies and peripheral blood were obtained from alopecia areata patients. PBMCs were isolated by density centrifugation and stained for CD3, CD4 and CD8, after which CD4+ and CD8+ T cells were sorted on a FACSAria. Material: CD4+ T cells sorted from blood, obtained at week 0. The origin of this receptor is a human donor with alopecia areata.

The CDR3 is CASQGNTEAFF. The bases are TGTGCCAGCCAGGGAAACACTGAAGCTTTCTTT. The rearranged segments are TRBV2 and TRBJ1-1; a weak D assignment points to TRBD1 (5 bases agree). From cysteine to phenylalanine, the CDR3 is 11 amino acids long. Only CDR3 DNA is held: 33 bases, read in frame from base 1. The germline ends are 6 bases apart after V is trimmed by 8 bases and J by 2 bases. CDR1 is given as SNHLY and CDR2 as FYNNEI, both from the germline V gene.